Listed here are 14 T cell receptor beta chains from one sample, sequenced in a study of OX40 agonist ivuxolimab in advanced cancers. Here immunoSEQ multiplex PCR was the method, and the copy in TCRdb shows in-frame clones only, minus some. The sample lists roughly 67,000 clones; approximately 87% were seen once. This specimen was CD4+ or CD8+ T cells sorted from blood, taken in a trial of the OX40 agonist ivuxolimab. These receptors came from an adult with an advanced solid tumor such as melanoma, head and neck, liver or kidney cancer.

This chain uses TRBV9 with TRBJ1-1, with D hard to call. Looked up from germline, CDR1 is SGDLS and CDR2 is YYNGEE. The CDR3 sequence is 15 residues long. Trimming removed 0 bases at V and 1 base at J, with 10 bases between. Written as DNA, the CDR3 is TGTGCCAGCAGCGTAGGCCCAACTAGGAACACTGAAGCTTTCTTT. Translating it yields CASSVGPTRNTEAFF.

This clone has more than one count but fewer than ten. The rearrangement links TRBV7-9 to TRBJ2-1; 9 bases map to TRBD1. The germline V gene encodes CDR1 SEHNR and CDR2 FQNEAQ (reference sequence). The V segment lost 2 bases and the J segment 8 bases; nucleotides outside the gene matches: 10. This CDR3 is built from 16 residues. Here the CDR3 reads CASSLLGTGRVDEQFF. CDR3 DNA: TGTGCCAGCAGCTTATTGGGGACAGGGAGAGTCGATGAGCAGTTCTTC.

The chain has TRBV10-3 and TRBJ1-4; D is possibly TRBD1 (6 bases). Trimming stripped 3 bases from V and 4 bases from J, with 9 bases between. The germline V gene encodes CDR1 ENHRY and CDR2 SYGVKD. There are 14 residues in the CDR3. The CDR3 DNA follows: TGTGCCATCAGTGATGGACAGAATAATGAAAAACTGTTTTTT. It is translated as CAISDGQNNEKLFF.

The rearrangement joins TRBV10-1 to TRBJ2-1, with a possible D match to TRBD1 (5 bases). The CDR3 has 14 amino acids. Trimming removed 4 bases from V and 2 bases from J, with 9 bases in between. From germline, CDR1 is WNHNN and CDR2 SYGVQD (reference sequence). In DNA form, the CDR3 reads TGCGCCAGCAGTGGGGAAGGGGCCTACAATGAGCAGTTCTTC. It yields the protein CASSGEGAYNEQFF.

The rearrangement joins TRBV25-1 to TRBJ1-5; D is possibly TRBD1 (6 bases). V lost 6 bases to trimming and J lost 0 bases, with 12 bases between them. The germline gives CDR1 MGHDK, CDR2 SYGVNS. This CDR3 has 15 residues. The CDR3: CASSEDRNSNQPQHF. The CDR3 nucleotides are TGTGCCAGCAGCGAGGACAGAAATAGCAATCAGCCCCAGCATTTT.

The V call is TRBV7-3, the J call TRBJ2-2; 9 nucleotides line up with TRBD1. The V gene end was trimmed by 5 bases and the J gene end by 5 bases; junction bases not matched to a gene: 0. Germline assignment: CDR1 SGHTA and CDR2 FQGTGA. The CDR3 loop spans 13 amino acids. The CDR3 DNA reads TGTGCCAGCAGCGGGACAGGGACCGGGGAGCTGTTTTTT. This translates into CASSGTGTGELFF.

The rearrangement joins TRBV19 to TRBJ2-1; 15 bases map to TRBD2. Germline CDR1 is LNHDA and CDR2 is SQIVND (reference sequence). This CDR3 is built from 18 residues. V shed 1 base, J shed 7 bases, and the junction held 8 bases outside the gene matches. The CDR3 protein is CASSIVVGLAGGLNEQFF. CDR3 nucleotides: TGTGCCAGTAGTATAGTGGTGGGACTAGCGGGAGGTCTGAATGAGCAGTTCTTC.

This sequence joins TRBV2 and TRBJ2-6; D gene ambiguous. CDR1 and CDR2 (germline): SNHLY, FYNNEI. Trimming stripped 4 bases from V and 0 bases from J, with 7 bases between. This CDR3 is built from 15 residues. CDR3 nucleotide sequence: TGTGCCAGCAGTGTACACCCCTCTGGGGCCAACGTCCTGACTTTC. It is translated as CASSVHPSGANVLTF. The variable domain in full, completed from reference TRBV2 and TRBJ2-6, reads EPEVTQTPSHQVTQMGQEVILRCVPISNHLYFYWYRQILGQKVEFLVSFYNNEISEKSEIFDDQFSVERPDGSNFTLKIRSTKLEDSAMYFCASSVHPSGANVLTFGAGSRLTVL.

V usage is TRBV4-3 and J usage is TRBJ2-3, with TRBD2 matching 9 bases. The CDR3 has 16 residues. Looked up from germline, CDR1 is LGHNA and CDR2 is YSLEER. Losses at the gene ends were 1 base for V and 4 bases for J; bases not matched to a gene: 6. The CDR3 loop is CASSQGLAGASDTQYF. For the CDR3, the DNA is TGCGCCAGCAGCCAAGGATTAGCGGGGGCTTCAGATACGCAGTATTTT.

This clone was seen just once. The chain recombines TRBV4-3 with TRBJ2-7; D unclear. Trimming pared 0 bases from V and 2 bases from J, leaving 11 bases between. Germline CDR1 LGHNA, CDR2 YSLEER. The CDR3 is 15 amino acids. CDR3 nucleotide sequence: TGCGCCAGCAGCCAAGATCGTCACACTACCTACGAGCAGTACTTC. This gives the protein CASSQDRHTTYEQYF.

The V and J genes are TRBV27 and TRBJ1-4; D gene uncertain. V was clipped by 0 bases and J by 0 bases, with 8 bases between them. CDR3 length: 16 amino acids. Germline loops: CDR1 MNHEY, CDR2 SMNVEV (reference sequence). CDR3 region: CASSLSIMTTNEKLFF. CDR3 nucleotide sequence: TGTGCCAGCAGTTTATCCATTATGACAACTAATGAAAAACTGTTTTTT. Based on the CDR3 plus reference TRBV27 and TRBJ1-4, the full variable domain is EAQVTQNPRYLITVTGKKLTVTCSQNMNHEYMSWYRQDPGLGLRQIYYSMNVEVTDKGDVPEGYKVSRKEKRNFPLILESPSPNQTSLYFCASSLSIMTTNEKLFFGSGTQLSVL.

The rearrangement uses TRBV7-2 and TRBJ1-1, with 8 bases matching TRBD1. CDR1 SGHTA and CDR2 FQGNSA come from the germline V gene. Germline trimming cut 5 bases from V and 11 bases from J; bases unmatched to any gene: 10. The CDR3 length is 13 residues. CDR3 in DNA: TGTGCCAGCAGCGCGACAGGGGCCGCGGGGGCTTTCTTT. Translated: CASSATGAAGAFF.

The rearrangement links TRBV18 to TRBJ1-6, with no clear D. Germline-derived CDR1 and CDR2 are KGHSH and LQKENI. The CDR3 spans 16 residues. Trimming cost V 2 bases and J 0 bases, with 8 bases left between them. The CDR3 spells CASSPSRSSYNSPLHF. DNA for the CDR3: TGTGCCAGCTCACCATCGCGCAGCTCCTATAATTCACCCCTCCACTTT.

CDR3 protein: CAIMGLSTDTQYF. The CDR3 DNA reads TGTGCCATCATGGGACTATCCACAGATACGCAGTATTTT. The chain uses TRBV10-3 and TRBJ2-3; TRBD2 matches at 7 bases. With V trimmed by 7 bases and J by 2 bases, 3 bases remained unmatched. This CDR3 region has 13 residues. Germline V gene sequence: CDR1 ENHRY, CDR2 SYGVKD.